The source of this T cell receptor beta chain is a study of post-analysis software for immune sequencing data. Whole-study context: The disease courses spanned relapsing-remitting, secondary progressive and progressive-relapsing forms of multiple sclerosis. Study results and caveats: Controls significantly exceeded multiple sclerosis patients in normalized Chao1 diversity. Patients used about five TRBV segments, including TRBV5-6, TRBV5-1 and TRBV20-1, more often than controls. F measure clustering grouped samples strongly by preparation batch.

TCR beta libraries were prepared from cDNA with unique molecular identifiers. Each batch of about 0.95 to 10 million T cells produced 450,000 to 500,000 cDNA molecules. TCRdb re-analysed the PCR reads in MiXCR, keeping a single row per CDR3 protein. The table lists about half a million distinct CDR3 sequences, roughly 34% of them singletons. Looked up from germline, CDR1 is SGHRS and CDR2 is YFSETQ. Trimming removed 0 bases at V and 3 bases at J, with 14 bases between. This CDR3 comprises 16 residues. This clonotype was seen only a few times. No antigen is known for it. Input material: blood. The rearrangement links TRBV5-1 to TRBJ2-3; a weak D match, TRBD2 (5 bases). This clonotype originated in a girl aged 2-17 years with multiple sclerosis. As DNA, the CDR3 is TGCGCCAGCAGCTTGGGTCTGGGAGAAGGAACAGATACGCAGTATTTT. Translation gives CASSLGLGEGTDTQYF.